What follows are 30 T cell receptor beta chains derived from one specimen sequenced in a study of blood T cells in healthy people across ages. A sample-barcoded 5' primer and a J-beta primer mix were used in a second PCR of roughly 6 to 12 cycles. From the 5' RACE reads, TCRdb called clonotypes with MiXCR, one entry per CDR3 protein. The sample includes some 930,000 distinct CDR3 sequences, almost 30% of them seen just once. A further study also used this sample, focusing on T cells of mothers and their children.

Source material: blood. These receptors all stem from a middle-aged woman in good health.

The chain carries TRBV12-3 or TRBV12-4 and TRBJ2-3; TRBD2 matches at 11 bases. This CDR3 has 17 amino acids. V shed 5 bases and J 1 base; nucleotides not matched to a gene: 8. In nucleotides, the CDR3 is TGTGCCAGCAGTCCACTACTAGCGGGGGATGGCACAGATACGCAGTATTTT. Translation gives CASSPLLAGDGTDTQYF.

This sequence joins TRBV6-2 or TRBV6-3 and TRBJ2-1; D might be TRBD1 or TRBD2, each matching 5 bases. Germline assignment: CDR1 MNHEY and CDR2 SVGEGT. CDR3 length: 16 residues. V lost 1 base and J lost 7, with 17 bases in between. The CDR3 coding sequence is TGTGCCAGCAGTTACTACTACGGGGACGGGCAAAATGAGCAGTTCTTC. It encodes CASSYYYGDGQNEQFF.

V usage is TRBV7-2 and J usage is TRBJ1-2, with D perhaps TRBD1 (5 bases). There are 13 residues in the CDR3. With 5 bases removed from V and 10 bases from J, the gap between germline ends came to 17 bases. Germline CDR1 is SGHTA and CDR2 is FQGNSA. DNA of the CDR3: TGTGCCAGCAGCCCCCAGAGGGGCGATGACTACACCTTC. Translated: CASSPQRGDDYTF.

This rearrangement joins TRBV3-1 to TRBJ1-2; D gene ambiguous. Per germline, CDR1 LGHDT and CDR2 YNNKEL (reference sequence). Deletions cut 8 bases from V and 2 bases from J, with 15 bases between. This CDR3 region has 14 residues. The CDR3 region has the DNA TGTGCCAGCGGACGGACGAACGCAAACTATGGCTACACCTTC. Its protein product is CASGRTNANYGYTF.

This clonotype has ten or more counts. The chain links TRBV15 to TRBJ2-1; D assignment may be TRBD1 or TRBD2 (5 bases each). The CDR3 runs to 16 residues. With 1 base removed from V and 5 bases from J, the gap between germline ends came to 15 bases. The germline gives CDR1 LNHNV, CDR2 YYDKDF (reference sequence). As DNA, the CDR3 is TGTGCCACCAGCAGAGTGAGGGACGGCTTCAACAATGAGCAGTTCTTC. It encodes CATSRVRDGFNNEQFF.

This clonotype was recorded many times. J is TRBJ1-1 and V is TRBV6-4; D gene unclear. V lost 5 bases, J lost 2 bases, and 9 bases lay in between. The germline gives CDR1 MRHNA, CDR2 SNTAGT. The CDR3 sequence is 13 residues long. The CDR3 protein is CASSPGPNTEAFF. The DNA of the CDR3 is TGTGCCAGCAGTCCCGGGCCCAACACTGAAGCTTTCTTT.

This clonotype was found many times. The rearrangement uses TRBV10-3 and TRBJ2-5, with D uncertain. Germline V gene lookup returns CDR1 ENHRY and CDR2 SYGVKD. The length of the CDR3 is 13 residues. V was trimmed by 0 bases and J by 2 bases, leaving 4 bases between them. For the CDR3, the DNA is TGTGCCATCAGTGAGTCTTCTCAAGAGACCCAGTACTTC. It specifies CAISESSQETQYF.

The chain joins TRBV4-3 to TRBJ1-1; D not certain. The CDR3 contains 13 residues. With 2 bases removed from V and 2 bases from J, the gap between germline ends came to 6 bases. Germline V lookup: CDR1 LGHNA, CDR2 YSLEER. CDR3 sequence: CASSQQSNTEAFF. CDR3 sequence (DNA): TGCGCCAGCAGCCAACAGAGCAACACTGAAGCTTTCTTT.

This clonotype was observed a handful of times. This rearrangement joins TRBV12-3 or TRBV12-4 to TRBJ2-1; D is unresolved. The V and J ends lost 3 bases and 3 bases respectively, with 18 bases between them. The CDR3 has 17 residues. The CDR3 DNA reads TGTGCCAGCAGTTTGGTAGGGCTGTTTGCTGTCTACAATGAGCAGTTCTTC. This gives the protein CASSLVGLFAVYNEQFF.

Comments on this clonotype: The junction shows a germline mismatch at one end, possibly a read error. CDR3 sequence: CAGSSPSYEQYF. CDR3 in DNA: TGTGCCGGCAGCTCTCCCTCCTACGAGCAGTACTTC. The V call is TRBV7-9, the J call TRBJ2-7; unclear D gene. This CDR3 has 12 amino acids. From germline, CDR1 is SEHNR and CDR2 FQNEAQ (reference sequence).

In its sample, this clonotype was seen many times. CDR3 region: CASSLLGQGRDGTYEQYF. Written as DNA, the CDR3 is TGTGCCAGCAGCCTCCTCGGACAGGGCCGAGACGGGACCTACGAGCAGTACTTC. The rearrangement joins TRBV7-9 to TRBJ2-7; TRBD1 aligns across 8 bases. The trim removed 5 bases at V and 2 bases at J, leaving 17 bases unmatched. Germline CDR1 is SEHNR and CDR2 is FQNEAQ (reference sequence). The length of the CDR3 is 18 residues.

This clonotype came up many times. J is TRBJ2-3 and V is TRBV29-1; 7 bases map to TRBD1. The CDR3 sequence is 15 residues long. The germline CDR1 and CDR2 sequences are SQVTM and ANQGSEA. The V segment lost 7 bases and the J segment 4 bases; nucleotides outside the gene matches: 14. The CDR3 reads CSASRQGNRADTQYF. CDR3 DNA sequence: TGCAGCGCCTCACGACAGGGAAATCGAGCAGATACGCAGTATTTT.

This clonotype occurred a few times. V is TRBV5-1 and J is TRBJ2-3; maybe TRBD2 (6 bases). The CDR3 is 16 residues long. Germline assignment: CDR1 SGHRS and CDR2 YFSETQ. The V end lost 4 bases, the J end lost 1 base, and 16 bases lay between the germline ends. CDR3 region: CASSISGTGGTDTQYF. The CDR3 bases are TGCGCCAGCAGCATCTCCGGGACTGGAGGCACAGATACGCAGTATTTT.

The genes are TRBV4-2 and TRBJ2-7, with no clear D. The germline CDR1 and CDR2 sequences are LGHNA and YNFKEQ. Trimming cost V 0 bases and J 9 bases, with 15 bases left between them. The CDR3 length is 14 residues. In nucleotides, the CDR3 is TGTGCCAGCAGCCAAGAAGGTTGGGCAGACGGGCAGTACTTC. Translation: CASSQEGWADGQYF.

The CDR3 sequence is CASSLGGQGFYGYTF. DNA for the CDR3: TGTGCCAGCAGTTTAGGAGGACAGGGCTTCTATGGCTACACCTTC. The chain recombines TRBV12-3 or TRBV12-4 with TRBJ1-2; 8 nucleotides match TRBD1. The CDR3 consists of 15 residues. After removal of 1 base from V and 4 bases from J, the junction contained 5 bases not matched to a gene.

This clonotype showed up many times. The chain recombines TRBV28 with TRBJ1-2; D uncertain. The CDR3 sequence is 14 residues long. From germline, CDR1 is MDHEN and CDR2 SYDVKM. V lost 3 bases and J 4 bases, leaving 12 bases between the germline ends. The CDR3: CASSFETRSYGYTF. For the CDR3, the DNA is TGTGCCAGCAGTTTCGAAACCCGGTCCTATGGCTACACCTTC.

The rearrangement links TRBV7-6 to TRBJ2-5, with 7 bases identical to TRBD1. The DNA end is more similar to TRBJ2-7, so the J call may be wrong. Germline values: CDR1 SGHVS, CDR2 FNYEAQ. This CDR3 region has 15 residues. This CDR3 is CASSLSPGQIYEQYF. The CDR3, as DNA: TGTGCCAGCAGCTTAAGCCCGGGACAGATCTACGAGCAGTACTTC.

The table lists this clonotype with a count of one. The J gene is TRBJ1-1, the V gene TRBV3-1, with a weak D call TRBD1 (5 bases). Germline V gives CDR1 LGHDT, CDR2 YNNKEL (reference sequence). Trimming left V 4 bases short and J 6 bases short, with 15 bases between. The CDR3 length is 14 residues. CDR3 protein: CASSLGPQPPEAFF. The CDR3 DNA reads TGTGCCAGCAGCCTGGGACCCCAGCCCCCTGAAGCTTTCTTT.

This clonotype has just a few counts. The chain combines TRBV18 with TRBJ2-7; the D is unclear. Germline V gene lookup returns CDR1 KGHSH and CDR2 LQKENI. Trimming left V 0 bases short and J 5 bases short, with 17 bases between. The CDR3 spans 16 residues. CDR3 coding DNA: TGTGCCAGCTCACCACCGTCTAGGGTCGTACGGAACGAGCAGTACTTC. Translating it yields CASSPPSRVVRNEQYF.

The V and J genes are TRBV6-5 and TRBJ2-3, with a weak D call TRBD2 (6 bases). Trimming left V 2 bases short and J 2 bases short, with 14 bases between. This CDR3 contains 16 residues. CDR1 is MNHEY, CDR2 SVGAGI, per germline. CDR3 amino acids: CASSYRRTTITDTQYF. As DNA, the CDR3 is TGTGCCAGCAGTTACCGCAGGACTACAATCACAGATACGCAGTATTTT.

This clonotype was found many times. V usage is TRBV6-6 and J usage is TRBJ1-2; a weak D match, TRBD1 (5 bases). The CDR3 length is 14 residues. Trimming pared 6 bases from V and 2 bases from J, leaving 13 bases between. Germline CDR1 reads MNHNY; CDR2 reads SVGAGI (reference sequence). DNA for the CDR3: TGTGCCAGCAGCCCCCCGGGGGGGAACTATGGCTACACCTTC. It encodes CASSPPGGNYGYTF.

This clonotype was detected only a few times. The chain couples TRBV5-1 to TRBJ1-2; D is perhaps TRBD1 (6 bases). CDR3 size: 15 residues. CDR1 and CDR2 (germline): SGHRS, YFSETQ. With 0 bases removed from V and 4 bases from J, the gap between germline ends came to 13 bases. The CDR3 is CASSLGGQRGYGYTF. Written as DNA, the CDR3 is TGCGCCAGCAGCTTGGGAGGACAGCGAGGCTATGGCTACACCTTC.

Notes on this clonotype: A much more abundant neighbour one base away suggests this may be a read error. The conserved phenylalanine or tryptophan is not found at the CDR3 terminus, so this likely reflects a read error. This rearrangement joins TRBV29-1 to TRBJ1-1; D unresolved. This CDR3 has 14 amino acids. V dropped 0 bases and J dropped 6 bases, with 14 bases sitting between them. Germline V gene lookup returns CDR1 SQVTM and CDR2 ANQGSEA. The CDR3 nucleotides are TGCAGCGTTGAAGATGCGACCTGGGCCGCTGAAGCTTTCTGT. Translation gives CSVEDATWAAEAFC.

This clonotype was counted many times. The CDR3 DNA reads as TGCAGTCGAGGCTCGCGGGGGGGCCTCCACGAGCAGTACTTC. Amino acids: CSRGSRGGLHEQYF. J is TRBJ2-7 and V is TRBV20-1; 9 positions match TRBD2. The germline gives CDR1 DFQATT, CDR2 SNEGSKA (reference sequence). This CDR3 region has 14 residues. After removal of 8 bases from V and 5 bases from J, the junction contained 13 bases not matched to a gene.

CDR3 amino acids: CASSDSWGSYGYTF. CDR3 nucleotides: TGTGCCAGCAGTGACTCGTGGGGATCCTATGGCTACACCTTC. This chain links TRBV6-4 with TRBJ1-2; D remains ambiguous. The V gene lost 0 bases and the J gene lost 4 bases, with 9 bases spanning the gap. The germline gives CDR1 MRHNA, CDR2 SNTAGT. The CDR3 length is 14 residues.

This clonotype has ten or more counts. The chain is built from TRBV7-6 and TRBJ2-5, with TRBD1 matching over 8 bases. CDR1 is SGHVS, CDR2 FNYEAQ, per germline. CDR3 length equals 14 residues. V lost 5 bases, J lost 5 bases, and 7 bases stayed unmatched. The CDR3 region has the DNA TGTGCCAGCAGCGTCGGACAGGGTCTGGAGACCCAGTACTTC. It encodes CASSVGQGLETQYF.

This clonotype appeared a few times. This sequence joins TRBV5-1 and TRBJ1-1; 9 bases align to TRBD1. The CDR3 consists of 12 residues. Germline V gene lookup returns CDR1 SGHRS and CDR2 YFSETQ. Germline trimming cut 3 bases from V and 11 bases from J; bases unmatched to any gene: 5. The CDR3 here is CASSSGQGVAFF. CDR3 coding DNA: TGCGCCAGCAGCTCGGGACAGGGTGTCGCTTTCTTT.

This clonotype was seen more than once but under ten times. This chain joins TRBV7-2 and TRBJ2-7; possible D gene TRBD2, 7 bases. Deletions cut 5 bases from V and 6 bases from J, with 14 bases between. The V gene's germline CDR1 is SGHTA and CDR2 FQGNSA. This CDR3 spans 13 amino acids. The CDR3 spells CASSGGAGGEQYF. DNA of the CDR3: TGTGCCAGCAGCGGGGGGGCAGGTGGCGAGCAGTACTTC.

As for this clonotype: A junction end diverges from the germline sequence, so it may reflect a read error. The rearrangement uses TRBV6-6 and TRBJ2-7; a possible D gene is TRBD1 (5 bases). The CDR3 has 15 amino acids. Germline V gene lookup returns CDR1 MNHNY and CDR2 SVGAGI (reference sequence). The CDR3 DNA is TGTGTCAGCAGTTACGTGCAGGGTATCTCCTACGAGCAGTACTTC. It codes for CVSSYVQGISYEQYF.

This clonotype was recorded many times. V gene TRBV6-1 combines with J gene TRBJ2-3, with 11 positions matching TRBD1. CDR3 length: 14 residues. Per the germline V gene, CDR1 is MNHNS and CDR2 is SASEGT. V lost 4 bases, J lost 4 bases, and 1 base stayed unmatched. The DNA of the CDR3 is TGTGCCAGCAGTGGGACAGGGGGCGCAGATACGCAGTATTTT. This translates into CASSGTGGADTQYF.